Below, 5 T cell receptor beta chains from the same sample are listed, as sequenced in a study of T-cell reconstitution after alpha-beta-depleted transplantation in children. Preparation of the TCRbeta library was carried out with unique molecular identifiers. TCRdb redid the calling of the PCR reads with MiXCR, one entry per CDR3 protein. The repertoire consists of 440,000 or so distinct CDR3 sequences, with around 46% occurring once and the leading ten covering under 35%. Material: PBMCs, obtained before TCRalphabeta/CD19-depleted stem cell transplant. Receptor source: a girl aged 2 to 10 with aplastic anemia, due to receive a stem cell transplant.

Written as DNA, the CDR3 is TGTGCCAGCAGTTTTGGGACAGGCGGCTACACCTTC. Encoded protein: CASSFGTGGYTF. The chain is built from TRBV28 and TRBJ1-2; 8 bases line up with TRBD1. CDR3 size: 12 residues. In germline, CDR1 is MDHEN, CDR2 SYDVKM. The junction had 2 bases not matched to a gene; V was cut back by 3 bases and J by 8 bases.

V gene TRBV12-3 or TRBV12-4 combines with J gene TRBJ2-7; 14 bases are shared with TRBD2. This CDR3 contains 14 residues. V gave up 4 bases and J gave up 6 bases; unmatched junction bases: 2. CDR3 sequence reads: CASSSGTSGSEQYF. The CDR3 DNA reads TGTGCCAGCAGTTCCGGGACTAGCGGGAGCGAGCAGTACTTC.

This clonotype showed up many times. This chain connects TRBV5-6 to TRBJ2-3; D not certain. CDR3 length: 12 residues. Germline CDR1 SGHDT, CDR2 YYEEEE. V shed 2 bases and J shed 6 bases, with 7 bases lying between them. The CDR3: CASSLDGDTQYF. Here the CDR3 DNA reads TGTGCCAGCAGCTTAGACGGGGATACGCAGTATTTT.

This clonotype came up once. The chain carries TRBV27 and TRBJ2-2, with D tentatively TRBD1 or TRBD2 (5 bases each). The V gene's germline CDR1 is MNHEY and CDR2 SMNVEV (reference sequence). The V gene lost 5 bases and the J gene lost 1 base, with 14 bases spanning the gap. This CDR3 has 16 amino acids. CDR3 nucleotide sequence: TGTGCCAGCAGTAGATTGGGACCGATGAACACCGGGGAGCTGTTTTTT. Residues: CASSRLGPMNTGELFF.

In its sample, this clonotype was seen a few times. CDR3 protein: CASSSGTHTGEQYF. DNA of the CDR3: TGTGCCAGCAGTTCCGGGACACACACGGGGGAGCAGTACTTC. The chain joins TRBV27 to TRBJ2-7; TRBD1 is a possible D gene (6 bases). Germline CDR1 is MNHEY and CDR2 is SMNVEV (reference sequence). There are 14 residues in the CDR3. With 4 bases removed from V and 7 bases from J, the gap between germline ends came to 17 bases.